This record covers a single T cell receptor (beta chain). The target antigen is unknown. The data derive from a study of beta chain features in type 1 diabetes. Findings of the study overall: PCR might show a preference for shorter templates, equally across patients and controls. Here, the possible influence of HLA type (on TCRB rearrangement) remained unresolved.

Expressed TCRB transcripts were sequenced because the isolated RNA had all been reverse transcribed beforehand. Profiling relied on immunoSEQ multiplex PCR, and the TCRdb table lists in-frame clones only, not all of them. The sample records over 700,000 clones, roughly a sixth being singletons. CDR1 and CDR2 (germline): KGHSH, LQKENI. With 0 bases removed from V and 3 bases from J, the gap between germline ends came to 16 bases. The CDR3 sequence is 17 residues long. The chain carries TRBV18 and TRBJ2-3, with D tentatively TRBD2 (6 bases). The sequence was obtained from a woman younger than 35 in good health. Sequenced material: naive CD4+ T cells from blood. As DNA, the CDR3 is TGTGCCAGCTCACCACCGCAACTAGCAGGGAGGACAGATACGCAGTATTTT. Its translation is CASSPPQLAGRTDTQYF.